Described below is a single T cell receptor (beta chain) sequence and its context. The data originate from a study of blood T cell repertoires in COVID-19. Study background: Sites across the United States, Italy and Spain contributed samples from acute and convalescent COVID-19.

J was trimmed by 7 bases and V by 3 bases; bases with no gene match: 4. Germline lookup yields CDR1 KGHSH and CDR2 LQKENI. The CDR3 length is 15 residues. Authors' processing steps: For nucleated cells, counts were estimated from reference gene primer amplification. Only in-frame clones appear in the TCRdb table, and some are missing; sequencing was by immunoSEQ multiplex PCR. That table gives V, J and clone size, and the DNA gave D and trimming. Found here are about 100,000 clones, approximately 89% of them singletons; the top ten hold over 2%. The sequence came from a man aged 50-60 years with active COVID-19. The sequencing input was peripheral blood. This rearrangement joins TRBV18 to TRBJ1-6; TRBD1 matches 9 bases. The CDR3 region is CASSPGQGGNSPLHF. CDR3 sequence (DNA): TGTGCCAGCTCACCGGGACAGGGCGGAAATTCACCCCTCCACTTT.